The present T cell receptor (beta chain) was sequenced within a study of patients and donors after allogeneic stem cell transplantation. MiXCR, applied by TCRdb to the RT-PCR reads, yields one record per CDR3 protein. The sample contains about 160,000 distinct CDR3 sequences, approximately 35% of which appear only once. CDR1 and CDR2 from the germline V gene are MNHNS and SASEGT. V dropped 1 base and J dropped 4 bases, with 7 bases sitting between them. CDR3 length: 13 amino acids. The V and J genes are TRBV6-1 and TRBJ1-2; D is uncertain. Sequenced: blood, either unsorted or a sorted T cell fraction (not recorded which). This TCR derives from a human donor who was either an allogeneic HSCT recipient or a stem cell or donor lymphocyte infusion donor (not recorded which). It is not recorded whose cells these are; they may come from a transplant donor. Here the CDR3 reads CASSEVGPYGYTF. CDR3 bases: TGTGCCAGCAGTGAAGTGGGCCCCTATGGCTACACCTTC.